These 21 T cell receptor beta chains originate from one sample sequenced in a study of response to subunit inactivated influenza vaccine. MiXCR was run by TCRdb on the RT-PCR reads, yielding one entry per CDR3 protein. The sample yields around 710,000 distinct CDR3 sequences, more than 11% seen once. The source material was PBMCs from blood, sampled around two weeks before vaccination. The receptor source for this set is a man aged 50 or older who received an inactivated influenza vaccine.

This clonotype was counted a few times. V is TRBV5-1 and J is TRBJ1-1; TRBD1 matches at 9 bases. The CDR3 has 19 residues. J was trimmed by 0 bases and V by 4 bases; bases with no gene match: 16. Germline V gene data show CDR1 as SGHRS and CDR2 as YFSETQ. CDR3 protein: CASSLSLIPTGGMNTEAFF. CDR3 nucleotides: TGCGCCAGCAGCCTGTCCTTAATACCGACAGGGGGGATGAACACTGAAGCTTTCTTT.

Written as DNA, the CDR3 is TGTGCCAGCAGGTTTTCAGGGGGCGCCGAGACCCAGTACTTC. It specifies CASRFSGGAETQYF. The chain links TRBV12-3 or TRBV12-4 to TRBJ2-5, with 8 nucleotides matching TRBD1. The CDR3 runs 14 residues. J gave up 5 bases and V 6 bases, and 8 bases lay outside the gene matches.

The chain links TRBV6-2 or TRBV6-3 to TRBJ1-5, with no clear D. V lost 2 bases and J lost 7, with 9 bases in between. The germline V gene encodes CDR1 MNHEY and CDR2 SVGEGT. The CDR3 loop spans 13 amino acids. The chain's CDR3 is CASSYGPKQPQHF. As DNA, the CDR3 is TGTGCCAGCAGTTACGGCCCGAAACAGCCCCAGCATTTT.

This clonotype came up a few times. The CDR3 is CASSFGEYNQPQHF. CDR3 nucleotide sequence: TGTGCCAGCAGCTTCGGAGAATACAATCAGCCCCAGCATTTT. V gene TRBV12-3 or TRBV12-4 combines with J gene TRBJ1-5; D gene uncertain. The CDR3 has 14 amino acids. The V gene lost 6 bases and the J gene lost 3 bases, with 12 bases spanning the gap.

This rearrangement joins TRBV3-1 to TRBJ1-5; unclear D gene. Germline V gives CDR1 LGHDT, CDR2 YNNKEL (reference sequence). The CDR3 sequence is 15 residues long. Trimming removed 0 bases at V and 6 bases at J, with 12 bases between. The CDR3 coding sequence is TGTGCCAGCAGCCAAGATAGAGGGAATCGTCAGCCCCAGCATTTT. Translating gives CASSQDRGNRQPQHF.

This clonotype turned up a few times. The gene calls are TRBV29-1 and TRBJ1-2; the D is unclear. The V and J ends lost 4 bases and 8 bases respectively, with 14 bases between them. Per the germline V gene, CDR1 is SQVTM and CDR2 is ANQGSEA. CDR3 length: 12 residues. The CDR3, as DNA: TGCAGCGTTGGGCAGGCCCCTTTAGGCTACACCTTC. This gives the protein CSVGQAPLGYTF.

This clonotype was seen a few times. The gene calls are TRBV27 and TRBJ2-2; no reliable D call. V dropped 8 bases and J dropped 2 bases, with 6 bases sitting between them. CDR3 length: 12 amino acids. Germline-derived CDR1 and CDR2 are MNHEY and SMNVEV (reference sequence). The CDR3 reads CASGINTGELFF. In nucleotides, the CDR3 is TGTGCCAGCGGAATAAACACCGGGGAGCTGTTTTTT.

The rearrangement links TRBV6-2 or TRBV6-3 to TRBJ2-7; TRBD2 is a possible D gene (6 bases). Germline CDR1 reads MNHEY; CDR2 reads SVGEGT. V shed 4 bases and J shed 2 bases, with 18 bases lying between them. CDR3 size: 16 residues. The CDR3 coding sequence is TGTGCCAGCAGTTTCCGCCGCGGGGCTCCCACCTACGAGCAGTACTTC. It codes for CASSFRRGAPTYEQYF.

The rearrangement uses TRBV12-3 or TRBV12-4 and TRBJ2-1; perhaps TRBD1 as D (6 bases). Trimming took 2 bases from V and 7 from J, leaving 15 bases between them. The CDR3 covers 15 residues. CDR3 region: CASSLQGLGRNEQFF. The CDR3 coding sequence is TGTGCCAGCAGTTTACAGGGGCTGGGTAGGAATGAGCAGTTCTTC.

This chain links TRBV6-1 with TRBJ2-7; D gene unclear. Germline V gene sequence: CDR1 MNHNS, CDR2 SASEGT. The CDR3 is 16 amino acids. Trimming took off 6 bases at V and 0 bases at J, with 18 bases between the two ends. CDR3 coding DNA: TGTGCCAGCAGACAAAAAGCGCCACCCAGCTCCTACGAGCAGTACTTC. Translation gives CASRQKAPPSSYEQYF.

This clonotype was detected ten times or more. The chain has TRBV5-1 and TRBJ2-7, with a weak D call TRBD1 (6 bases). Per germline, CDR1 SGHRS and CDR2 YFSETQ. With 4 bases removed from V and 7 bases from J, the gap between germline ends came to 15 bases. The CDR3 is 13 residues long. CDR3: CASSALTGLEQYF. The CDR3 nucleotides read TGCGCCAGCAGCGCCCTGACAGGCCTGGAGCAGTACTTC.

The chain uses TRBV7-2 and TRBJ2-7, with D hard to call. Germline loops: CDR1 SGHTA, CDR2 FQGNSA. This CDR3 is built from 13 residues. Trimming removed 5 bases from V and 0 bases from J, with 8 bases in between. The CDR3 DNA follows: TGTGCCAGCAGCCAGTTGGGCTCCTACGAGCAGTACTTC. This sequence encodes CASSQLGSYEQYF.

The chain is built from TRBV20-1 and TRBJ2-3; possibly TRBD2 for D (5 bases). The germline V gene has CDR1 DFQATT and CDR2 SNEGSKA (reference sequence). V was clipped by 7 bases and J by 4 bases, with 15 bases between them. The CDR3 runs to 13 residues. CDR3 sequence: CSGERVGSDTQYF. The CDR3 DNA sequence: TGCAGTGGGGAGAGGGTGGGTTCAGATACGCAGTATTTT.

This chain joins TRBV18 and TRBJ2-7; D remains unclear. CDR3 length: 14 residues. V was cut by 2 bases and J by 3 bases, with 11 bases left in between. Germline lookup yields CDR1 KGHSH and CDR2 LQKENI. The CDR3, as DNA: TGTGCCAGCTCACCAAGTCAGGCCATCTACGAGCAGTACTTC. Residues: CASSPSQAIYEQYF.

The sample holds a few counts of this clonotype. The rearrangement joins TRBV12-3 or TRBV12-4 to TRBJ1-1; a possible D gene is TRBD1 (6 bases). Deletions cut 6 bases from V and 4 bases from J, with 15 bases between. This CDR3 spans 14 amino acids. CDR3 residues: CASSLNPGVTEAFF. The DNA for the CDR3 is TGTGCCAGCAGCCTCAATCCAGGGGTCACTGAAGCTTTCTTT.

The chain has TRBV7-2 and TRBJ2-3; 10 nucleotides match TRBD2. J gave up 2 bases and V 4 bases, and 9 bases lay outside the gene matches. Germline V gene lookup returns CDR1 SGHTA and CDR2 FQGNSA. CDR3 length: 17 residues. This chain's CDR3 is CASSSPITSGDTDTQYF. The CDR3 DNA reads as TGTGCCAGCAGCTCCCCCATTACTAGCGGGGACACAGATACGCAGTATTTT. The full variable domain, in which reference TRBV7-2 and TRBJ2-3 provide the parts outside the CDR3, is GAGVSQSPSNKVTEKGKDVELRCDPISGHTALYWYRQSLGQGLEFLIYFQGNSAPDKSGLPSDRFSAERTGGSVSTLTIQRTQQEDSAVYLCASSSPITSGDTDTQYFGPGTRLTVL.

This clonotype was seen repeatedly, ten times or more. V gene TRBV12-3 or TRBV12-4 combines with J gene TRBJ2-1; no definite D call. The V and J ends lost 1 base and 6 bases respectively, with 7 bases between them. The CDR3 covers 13 residues. CDR3 protein: CASSLGRTNEQFF. Here the CDR3 DNA reads TGTGCCAGCAGTTTAGGAAGGACCAATGAGCAGTTCTTC.

The sample holds a few counts of this clonotype. Its ends do not fully match the called genes, so a read error is possible. The chain carries TRBV6-2 or TRBV6-3 and TRBJ2-5; D is unclear. The CDR3 length is 13 residues. Germline V gene sequence: CDR1 MNHEY, CDR2 SVGEGT. CDR3 bases: TGTGCCAGCAATTACTACCAAGGAGAGACCCAGTACTTC. Translation gives CASNYYQGETQYF.

The CDR3 nucleotides read TGTGCCACCAGCAGAGGTGCAGGGGGAGGCTACGAGCAGTACTTC. Translating gives CATSRGAGGGYEQYF. The rearrangement joins TRBV15 to TRBJ2-7; tentative D call: TRBD1 (7 bases). The V gene's germline CDR1 is LNHNV and CDR2 YYDKDF (reference sequence). Trimming removed 1 base from V and 3 bases from J, with 13 bases in between. The CDR3 extends over 15 amino acids. Full variable domain (remainder filled in from reference TRBV15 and TRBJ2-7): DAMVIQNPRYQVTQFGKPVTLSCSQTLNHNVMYWYQQKSSQAPKLLFHYYDKDFNNEADTPDNFQSRRPNTSFCFLDIRSPGLGDTAMYLCATSRGAGGGYEQYFGPGTRLTVT.

In this sample, this clonotype turned up a few times. V and J are TRBV3-1 and TRBJ2-1; maybe TRBD1 (6 bases). Germline CDR1 LGHDT, CDR2 YNNKEL (reference sequence). V was clipped by 8 bases and J by 2 bases, with 19 bases between them. The CDR3 extends over 16 amino acids. CDR3 residues: CASCDSPTGAYNEQFF. The CDR3 bases are TGTGCCAGCTGTGATTCCCCGACAGGTGCCTACAATGAGCAGTTCTTC.

The chain recombines TRBV4-3 with TRBJ2-2; 7 positions match TRBD1. The J segment lost 3 bases and the V segment lost 3 bases, leaving 4 bases of the junction unmatched. Per the germline V gene, CDR1 is LGHNA and CDR2 is YSLEER. The CDR3 extends over 15 amino acids. The CDR3 DNA is TGCGCCAGCAGCCAGACAGGGAACCACACCGGGGAGCTGTTTTTT. Protein sequence: CASSQTGNHTGELFF.